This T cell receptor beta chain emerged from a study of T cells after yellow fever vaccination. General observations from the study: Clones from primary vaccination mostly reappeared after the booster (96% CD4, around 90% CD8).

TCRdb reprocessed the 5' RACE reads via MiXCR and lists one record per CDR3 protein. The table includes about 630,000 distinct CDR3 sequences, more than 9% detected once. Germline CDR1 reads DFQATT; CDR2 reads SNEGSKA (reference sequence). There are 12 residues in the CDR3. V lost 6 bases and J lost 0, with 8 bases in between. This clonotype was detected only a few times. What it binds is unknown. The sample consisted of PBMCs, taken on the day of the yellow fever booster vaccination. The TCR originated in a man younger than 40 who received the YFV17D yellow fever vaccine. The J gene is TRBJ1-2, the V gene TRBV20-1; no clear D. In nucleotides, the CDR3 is TGCAGTGCCACGACCGCTAACTATGGCTACACCTTC. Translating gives CSATTANYGYTF.